Listed below are T cell receptor beta chains from one sample, sequenced in a study of long-term antiretroviral therapy in people with HIV. Profiling relied on immunoSEQ multiplex PCR, and the TCRdb table lists in-frame clones only, not all of them. The table records 10,000 to 15,000 clones, about 77% of them present only once. Sequenced material: unsorted PBMCs, taken 1.3 years after starting antiretroviral therapy. The receptors were sampled from a woman under 30 with HIV. Both conserved end residues are part of each CDR3. D genes are given only for firm matches. A clone size is listed for some rows: how often the clone was seen (once, few, many), or a class if it is expanded.

clone size	V gene	J gene	D gene	CDR3 DNA	CDR3 protein
.	TRBV30	TRBJ2-3	.	TGTGCCTGGAGTGTCGGGGACACGCAGTATTTT	CAWSVGDTQYF
.	TRBV28	TRBJ2-7	.	TGTGCCAGCAGCAAACCCCCCTACGAGCAGTACTTC	CASSKPPYEQYF
.	TRBV19	TRBJ1-2	.	TGTGCCAGTAGTATAAGTACGGGGAACTATGGCTACACCTTC	CASSISTGNYGYTF
.	TRBV18	TRBJ1-2	TRBD1	TGTGCCAGCTCACCACGGGACAGGGACTATGGCTACACCTTC	CASSPRDRDYGYTF
.	TRBV20-1	TRBJ2-3	.	TGCAGTGCTAGCCCCTACGATACGCAGTATTTT	CSASPYDTQYF
.	TRBV5-8	TRBJ2-3	.	TGTGCCAGCAGCTTCGACTGGACAGAGTGGACAGATACGCAGTATTTT	CASSFDWTEWTDTQYF
.	TRBV10-2	TRBJ2-1	.	TGCGCCAGCATGAGGGGTCTCTCCTACAATGAGCAGTTCTTC	CASMRGLSYNEQFF
.	TRBV28	TRBJ2-2	TRBD1	TGTGCCAGCAATGGACAGGGAAGGCCCGGGGAGCTGTTTTTT	CASNGQGRPGELFF
.	TRBV7-9	TRBJ2-1	TRBD2	TGTGCCAGCCAGGGACTAGCGATATACAATGAGCAGTTCTTC	CASQGLAIYNEQFF
few	TRBV7-2	TRBJ1-1	TRBD1	TGTGCCAGCAGCACCCCGGGACAGGGACGGACTGAAGCTTTCTTT	CASSTPGQGRTEAFF
.	TRBV9	TRBJ2-2	.	TGTGCCAGCAGCATGCCGGGAGAAGGGCCGGACACCGGGGAGCTGTTTTTT	CASSMPGEGPDTGELFF
.	TRBV7-3	TRBJ1-1	.	TGTGCCAGCAGCCCCCGGGAGGGCACTGAAGCTTTCTTT	CASSPREGTEAFF
.	TRBV29-1	TRBJ2-1	.	TGCAGCGTTGGGATGAGGGGAAACAATGAGCAGTTCTTC	CSVGMRGNNEQFF
.	TRBV6-1	TRBJ2-7	.	TGCGTACTATGGGGGGGCGGACACTACGAGCAGTACTTC	CVLWGGGHYEQYF
.	TRBV7-9	TRBJ2-3	TRBD2	TGTGCCAGCAGCTTAACTAGCGGGGGGGCCTGGGGGACAGATACGCAGTATTTT	CASSLTSGGAWGTDTQYF
.	TRBV9	TRBJ1-4	.	TGTGCCAGCAGCGTAGCTGGTGGAACGGGGAGCGAAAAACTGTTTTTT	CASSVAGGTGSEKLFF
.	TRBV7-3	TRBJ1-4	.	TGTGCCAGCAGCCCCGGGACGACAACTAATGAAAAACTGTTTTTT	CASSPGTTTNEKLFF
few	TRBV2	TRBJ1-1	.	TGTGCCAGCATCCAGGAGAAGAACACTGAAGCTTTCTTT	CASIQEKNTEAFF
.	TRBV29-1	TRBJ1-2	.	TGCAGCGTTGCGGGTACCACTAACTATGGCTACACCTTC	CSVAGTTNYGYTF
.	TRBV19	TRBJ1-2	.	TGTGCCAGTAGTGACAGGACCCCTAACTATGGCTACACCTTC	CASSDRTPNYGYTF
.	TRBV25-1	TRBJ2-6	.	TGTGCCAGCAGCCTCTCTGGGGCCAACGTCCTGACTTTC	CASSLSGANVLTF
few	TRBV4-3	TRBJ1-4	.	TGCGCCAGCAGCCAAGATGGTAATAGGGGCCAAGGGGAAAAACTGTTTTTT	CASSQDGNRGQGEKLFF
few	TRBV6-5	TRBJ2-7	TRBD1	TGTGCCAGTCGGGACAGCTCCTACGAGCAGTACTTC	CASRDSSYEQYF
.	TRBV28	TRBJ2-5	TRBD2	TGTGCCAGCAGTTCTGGACTAGCGGGATCAGAGACCCAGTACTTC	CASSSGLAGSETQYF
.	TRBV6-1	TRBJ2-7	TRBD2	TGTGCCAGCGCGCGGGGGGACGAGCAGTACTTC	CASARGDEQYF
.	TRBV7-9	TRBJ2-7	.	TGTGCCAGCAGCGTAACTATCTCCTACGAGCAGTACTTC	CASSVTISYEQYF
.	TRBV20-1	TRBJ2-7	TRBD2	TGCAGCGGGAGGGCCGGCTACGAGCAGTACTTC	CSGRAGYEQYF
.	TRBV21-1	TRBJ1-2	.	TGTGCCAGCAGCAAAGACGGCCGAAACCCGGTATATGGCTACACCTTC	CASSKDGRNPVYGYTF
.	TRBV11-3	TRBJ2-2	.	TGTGCCAGCAGCTTTGGCTCCTCGAACACCGGGGAGCTGTTTTTT	CASSFGSSNTGELFF
.	TRBV25-1	TRBJ1-3	.	TGTGCCAGCCAGGGACCTGGAAACACCATATATTTT	CASQGPGNTIYF
.	TRBV30	TRBJ1-5	.	TGTGCCTGGAGCGATATAAATCAGCCCCAGCATTTT	CAWSDINQPQHF
few	TRBV2	TRBJ2-7	.	TGTGCCAGCAGCAAAAGGACAGACTACGAGCAGTACTTC	CASSKRTDYEQYF
.	TRBV5-1	TRBJ1-4	TRBD1	TGCGCCAGCAGCCCGACAGGGAGTGGTGAAAAACTGTTTTTT	CASSPTGSGEKLFF
.	TRBV7-9	TRBJ2-3	TRBD2	TGTGCCAGCAGCTTTAATCCCGCGGGAGGTCGGACAGATACGCAGTATTTT	CASSFNPAGGRTDTQYF
few	TRBV7-6	TRBJ2-7	TRBD2	TGTGCCAGCAGCTTAGCGTCAGGACTAGCGGGGGGGATATACGAGCAGTACTTC	CASSLASGLAGGIYEQYF
.	TRBV13	TRBJ2-5	.	TGTGCCAGCAGCCCCATCGGGGCCCAAGAGACCCAGTACTTC	CASSPIGAQETQYF
.	TRBV6-1	TRBJ2-5	.	TGTGCCAGCAGTGAGTTCAGTGGGTGGCCAAAAGAGACCCAGTACTTC	CASSEFSGWPKETQYF
.	TRBV11-2	TRBJ2-7	TRBD2	TGTGCCAGCAGCCCTCACCCGGGACTAGCGGGGGACAACTCCTACGAGCAGTACTTC	CASSPHPGLAGDNSYEQYF
.	TRBV20-1	TRBJ2-7	.	TGCAGTGCCCTCCCCGAGTACGAGCAGTACTTC	CSALPEYEQYF
.	TRBV6-6	TRBJ1-1	TRBD1	TGTGCCAGCAGTCTTCAGGGGGAAACTGAAGCTTTCTTT	CASSLQGETEAFF
.	TRBV7-9	TRBJ1-1	.	TGTGCCAGCAGCTTACAGGGGACTTTGAACACTGAAGCTTTCTTT	CASSLQGTLNTEAFF
few	TRBV7-2	TRBJ2-1	.	TGCGCCAGCAGCCAAGGGCAGGGGCCATTCGATGAGCAGTTCTTC	CASSQGQGPFDEQFF
.	TRBV28	TRBJ1-1	.	TGTGCCAGCAGTTTTGGGGAACACACTGAAGCTTTCTTT	CASSFGEHTEAFF
.	TRBV19	TRBJ1-5	.	TGTGCCAGTAGTATAGGTCGTCGTGGCAATCAGCCCCAGCATTTT	CASSIGRRGNQPQHF
.	TRBV6-6	TRBJ2-2	.	TGTGCCAGCAGGAAGATTAACTACGGGGAGCTGTTTTTT	CASRKINYGELFF
.	TRBV5-1	TRBJ1-5	.	TGCGCCAGCAGCTTCCAGCGCCAAAGATATAGCAATCAGCCCCAGCATTTT	CASSFQRQRYSNQPQHF
.	TRBV27	TRBJ2-7	.	TGTGCCAGCAGTAAGCTGGCTACCCTAACCTACGAGCAGTACTTC	CASSKLATLTYEQYF
.	TRBV27	TRBJ1-1	.	TGTGCCAGCAGTTTGGGCAGGTCGAACACTGAAGCTTTCTTT	CASSLGRSNTEAFF
.	TRBV15	TRBJ2-1	.	TGTGCCACCAGCAGGCCTGGCTCCTACAATGAGCAGTTCTTC	CATSRPGSYNEQFF
once	TRBV7-9	TRBJ2-1	.	TGTGCCAGCAGCTTAGATGGCGGTTCCTACAATGAGCAGTTCTTC	CASSLDGGSYNEQFF
.	TRBV18	TRBJ1-5	.	TGTGCCAGCTCACCCCCAGGGTTCAATAATCAGCCCCAGCATTTT	CASSPPGFNNQPQHF
.	TRBV6-1	TRBJ2-5	.	TGTGCCAGCAGGGATGGGAGCCAAGAGACCCAGTACTTC	CASRDGSQETQYF
few	TRBV7-3	TRBJ2-1	.	TGTGCCAGCAGCTCCTCCGGGACCCCGTACAATGAGCAGTTCTTC	CASSSSGTPYNEQFF
.	TRBV9	TRBJ1-2	.	TGTGCCAGCAGCGTATATGCGGCCGACTATGGCTACACCTTC	CASSVYAADYGYTF
.	TRBV5-1	TRBJ2-7	TRBD2	TGCGCCAGCAGCCGTACTAGCGGGGGCACCTACGAGCAGTACTTC	CASSRTSGGTYEQYF
.	TRBV9	TRBJ1-2	.	TGTGCCAGCAGCTCTTATGGTGGGATTGACTATGGCTACACCTTC	CASSSYGGIDYGYTF
.	TRBV7-9	TRBJ2-5	.	TGTGCCAGCAGCTTAAAGGGTTCTTGGGAGACCCAGTACTTC	CASSLKGSWETQYF
.	TRBV9	TRBJ1-2	.	TGTGCCAGCAGCGTTTCGGACAGCATCTATGGCTACACCTTC	CASSVSDSIYGYTF
.	TRBV19	TRBJ2-1	.	TGTGCCAGTAGTTCAGGTCCGGAGGGTACCAAGCAGTTCTTC	CASSSGPEGTKQFF
.	TRBV6-5	TRBJ1-2	.	TGTGCCAGCAGTTACTCTCCAACCGGCAACTATGGCTACACCTTC	CASSYSPTGNYGYTF